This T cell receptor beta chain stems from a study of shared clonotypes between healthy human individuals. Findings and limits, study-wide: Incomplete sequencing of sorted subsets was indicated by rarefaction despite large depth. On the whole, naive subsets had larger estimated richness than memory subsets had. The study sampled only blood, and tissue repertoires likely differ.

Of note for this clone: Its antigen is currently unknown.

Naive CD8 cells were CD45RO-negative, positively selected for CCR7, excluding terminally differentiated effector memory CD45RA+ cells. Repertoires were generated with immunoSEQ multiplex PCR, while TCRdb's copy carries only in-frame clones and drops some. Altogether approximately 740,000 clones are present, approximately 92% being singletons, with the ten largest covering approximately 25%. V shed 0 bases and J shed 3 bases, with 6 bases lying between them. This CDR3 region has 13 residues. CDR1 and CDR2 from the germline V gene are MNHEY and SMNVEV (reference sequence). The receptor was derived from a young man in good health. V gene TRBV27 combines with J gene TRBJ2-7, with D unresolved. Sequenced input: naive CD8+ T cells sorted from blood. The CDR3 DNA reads TGTGCCAGCAGTTTATCACAGTACTACGAGCAGTACTTC. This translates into CASSLSQYYEQYF.